The 8 T cell receptor beta chains below all came from one sample that was sequenced in a study of blood T cell repertoires in COVID-19. Repertoires were generated with immunoSEQ multiplex PCR, while TCRdb's copy carries only in-frame clones and drops some. The sample records 90,000 or so clones, roughly nine tenths being singletons. Material for sequencing was peripheral blood. The receptors originated from a woman aged 55-69 years with COVID-19, enrolled during active disease.

This clone was picked up a small number of times. The chain combines TRBV19 with TRBJ1-5; D is unclear. The CDR3 length is 14 residues. Trimming removed 3 bases from V and 0 bases from J, with 6 bases in between. Germline V gives CDR1 LNHDA, CDR2 SQIVND (reference sequence). CDR3 bases: TGTGCCAGTAGTATGAGGCATAGCAATCAGCCCCAGCATTTT. Protein sequence: CASSMRHSNQPQHF.

The chain has TRBV3-1 (or the pseudogene TRBV3-2) and TRBJ1-5; no clear D. V gave up 3 bases and J gave up 5 bases, with 8 bases separating them. This CDR3 region has 13 residues. The V gene's germline CDR1 is LGHDT and CDR2 YNNKEL (reference sequence). The CDR3 DNA is TGTGCCAGCAGCCATCGGGTCGATCAGCCCCAGCATTTT. It specifies CASSHRVDQPQHF.

The rearrangement joins TRBV13 to TRBJ1-4; 7 bases are shared with TRBD1. J lost 0 bases, V lost 4 bases, and 14 bases had no gene match. The CDR3 extends over 19 amino acids. Germline lookup yields CDR1 PRHDT and CDR2 FYEKMQ (reference sequence). This CDR3 reads CASSSSGTALRATNEKLFF. In DNA, the CDR3 is TGTGCCAGCAGCTCCTCCGGGACAGCTTTAAGGGCAACTAATGAAAAACTGTTTTTT. Filled out from reference TRBV13 and TRBJ1-4, the complete variable domain reads AAGVIQSPRHLIKEKRETATLKCYPIPRHDTVYWYQQGPGQDPQFLISFYEKMQSDKGSIPDRFSAQQFSDYHSELNMSSLELGDSALYFCASSSSGTALRATNEKLFFGSGTQLSVL.

This rearrangement joins TRBV5-8 to TRBJ2-7; 10 bases line up with TRBD1. V lost 4 bases and J lost 3; bases outside the gene matches: 7. The CDR3 extends over 15 amino acids. The V gene's germline CDR1 is SGHTS and CDR2 YDEGEE. The CDR3 nucleotides read TGTGCCAGCAGCGGCCCACGGACAGGGGGCTACGAGCAGTACTTC. Translation: CASSGPRTGGYEQYF.

This clone was seen just once. V and J are TRBV5-6 and TRBJ1-3; D unclear. The V gene's germline CDR1 is SGHDT and CDR2 YYEEEE. The length of the CDR3 is 12 residues. V lost 7 bases and J 0 bases, leaving 5 bases between the germline ends. The CDR3 protein is CASEGSGNTIYF. For the CDR3, the DNA is TGTGCCAGCGAGGGCTCTGGAAACACCATATATTTT.

The J gene is TRBJ2-5, the V gene TRBV10-2; a possible D gene is TRBD2 (6 bases). This CDR3 has 13 amino acids. Germline assignment: CDR1 WSHSY and CDR2 SAAADI. V dropped 4 bases and J dropped 5 bases, with 11 bases sitting between them. CDR3 amino acids: CASSAGLWETQYF. CDR3 nucleotide sequence: TGCGCCAGCAGTGCGGGACTGTGGGAGACCCAGTACTTC.

The chain has TRBV20-1 and TRBJ1-5; the D gene is possibly TRBD1 (5 bases). V lost 3 bases to trimming and J lost 0 bases, with 24 bases between them. From germline, CDR1 is DFQATT and CDR2 SNEGSKA (reference sequence). The CDR3 has 19 amino acids. The CDR3 protein is CSASVAPFRALYSNQPQHF. The CDR3 DNA is TGCAGTGCTAGTGTAGCCCCGTTCAGGGCACTCTATAGCAATCAGCCCCAGCATTTT.

The V and J genes are TRBV7-2 and TRBJ2-7, with D possibly matching TRBD1 (5 bases). The germline V and J ends were trimmed by 1 base and 6 bases, with 13 bases remaining between them. CDR3 size: 14 residues. Germline V gene data show CDR1 as SGHTA and CDR2 as FQGNSA. The CDR3, as DNA: TGTGCCAGCAGCTTAGGCTCGTCTAGGGGCGAGCAGTACTTC. Translation gives CASSLGSSRGEQYF.